The 14 T cell receptor beta chains presented below share a single source sample, sequenced in a study of blood T cell repertoires in COVID-19. Method: immunoSEQ multiplex PCR; TCRdb's copy keeps in-frame clones and lacks some. Of about 230,000 clones listed, 84% are singletons. The sequencing sample was made of PBMCs or T cells enriched from blood (not recorded which). The receptors here all came from a man in his fifties or sixties who had recovered from COVID-19.

The chain recombines TRBV7-2 with TRBJ1-3; D is undetermined. V was pared by 5 bases and J by 8 bases, with 16 bases between. Germline CDR1 SGHTA, CDR2 FQGNSA. The CDR3 is made up of 14 amino acids. CDR3 sequence (DNA): TGTGCCAGCAGCCCCAGGAGGGTTGGGGACACCATATATTTT. This encodes CASSPRRVGDTIYF.

The CDR3 region is CASRRTGSNEQFF. CDR3 coding DNA: TGTGCCAGCAGGAGGACAGGTAGTAATGAGCAGTTCTTC. The genes are TRBV11-2 and TRBJ2-1; 7 bases are shared with TRBD1. V was clipped by 6 bases and J by 7 bases; unmatched bases: 6. The CDR3 totals 13 residues. Germline values: CDR1 SGHAT, CDR2 FQNNGV.

This chain connects TRBV19 to TRBJ1-5; no reliable D call. V gave up 1 base and J gave up 4 bases, with 11 bases separating them. Germline V lookup: CDR1 LNHDA, CDR2 SQIVND (reference sequence). This CDR3 is 15 amino acids long. This CDR3 reads CASSIVQALNQPQHF. The CDR3 nucleotides read TGTGCCAGTAGTATAGTTCAGGCACTTAATCAGCCCCAGCATTTT.

V gene TRBV5-1 combines with J gene TRBJ2-5; 7 positions match TRBD1. Germline CDR1 reads SGHRS; CDR2 reads YFSETQ. Trimming removed 4 bases from V and 0 bases from J; junction bases left unmatched: 9. The CDR3 contains 16 residues. The CDR3 protein is CASSRTGETYQETQYF. The CDR3 DNA sequence: TGCGCCAGCAGCCGGACAGGAGAAACGTACCAAGAGACCCAGTACTTC.

The gene calls are TRBV9 and TRBJ2-5; 7 positions agree with TRBD1. The CDR3 sequence is 15 residues long. From germline, CDR1 is SGDLS and CDR2 YYNGEE. Trimming cost V 4 bases and J 3 bases; bases outside gene matches: 9. The CDR3 sequence: CASSITGTAKETQYF. CDR3 DNA sequence: TGTGCCAGCAGCATAACCGGGACAGCAAAAGAGACCCAGTACTTC. The whole variable domain, remainder taken from reference TRBV9 and TRBJ2-5, is DSGVTQTPKHLITATGQRVTLRCSPRSGDLSVYWYQQSLDQGLQFLIQYYNGEERAKGNILERFSAQQFPDLHSELNLSSLELGDSALYFCASSITGTAKETQYFGPGTRLLVL.

The J gene is TRBJ2-1, the V gene TRBV10-3; possible D gene TRBD2, 6 bases. Trimming removed 3 bases from V and 9 bases from J, with 12 bases in between. CDR3 size: 13 residues. CDR1 and CDR2 from the germline V gene are ENHRY and SYGVKD. CDR3 in DNA: TGTGCCATCAGTGATTCGGGAGTCGGTGAGCAGTTCTTC. Amino acids: CAISDSGVGEQFF.

Only one count was recorded for this clone. The chain recombines TRBV11-3 with TRBJ2-2, with D perhaps TRBD2 (6 bases). The CDR3 runs to 18 residues. The V end was cut by 2 bases, the J end by 1 base, with 17 bases between. From germline, CDR1 is SGHNT and CDR2 YENEEA. The CDR3 DNA reads as TGTGCCAGCAGCTTATCCTACTGGCTAGCGAAGAACACCGGGGAGCTGTTTTTT. Translated, it gives CASSLSYWLAKNTGELFF. The whole variable domain, remainder taken from reference TRBV11-3 and TRBJ2-2, is EAGVVQSPRYKIIEKKQPVAFWCNPISGHNTLYWYLQNLGQGPELLIRYENEEAVDDSQLPKDRFSAERLKGVDSTLKIQPAELGDSAVYLCASSLSYWLAKNTGELFFGEGSRLTVL.

The rearrangement uses TRBV11-3 and TRBJ2-5; the match to TRBD2 covers 15 bases. Germline CDR1 reads SGHNT; CDR2 reads YENEEA. This CDR3 is built from 17 residues. V was pared by 2 bases and J by 5 bases, with 6 bases of the junction left unmatched. CDR3 sequence: CASSLRSGLAGGETQYF. The CDR3 bases are TGTGCCAGCAGCTTACGGTCGGGACTAGCGGGGGGCGAGACCCAGTACTTC.

The chain recombines TRBV5-1 with TRBJ2-1; 8 nucleotides line up with TRBD1. This CDR3 contains 16 residues. V lost 0 bases, J lost 0 bases, and 2 bases stayed unmatched. Germline assignment: CDR1 SGHRS and CDR2 YFSETQ. CDR3 sequence reads: CASSLDTGGSYNEQFF. For the CDR3, the DNA is TGCGCCAGCAGCTTGGACACAGGGGGCTCCTACAATGAGCAGTTCTTC.

This sequence joins TRBV18 and TRBJ1-3; D is unclear. The CDR3 has 16 residues. CDR1 is KGHSH, CDR2 LQKENI, per germline. V gave up 0 bases and J gave up 0 bases, with 9 bases separating them. CDR3 sequence (DNA): TGTGCCAGCTCACCACCAATATACGGCTCTGGAAACACCATATATTTT. This sequence encodes CASSPPIYGSGNTIYF. The variable domain in full, with the rest retrieved from reference TRBV18 and TRBJ1-3, is NAGVMQNPRHLVRRRGQEARLRCSPMKGHSHVYWYRQLPEEGLKFMVYLQKENIIDESGMPKERFSAEFPKEGPSILRIQQVVRGDSAAYFCASSPPIYGSGNTIYFGEGSWLTVV.

The chain uses TRBV11-2 and TRBJ1-1; 8 bases align to TRBD1. V was clipped by 4 bases and J by 2 bases; unmatched bases: 6. The CDR3 spans 15 residues. Germline V CDR1 and CDR2: SGHAT, FQNNGV. CDR3 sequence (DNA): TGTGCCAGCAGCTCGACAGGGGAAATAAACACTGAAGCTTTCTTT. Encoded protein: CASSSTGEINTEAFF.

The chain is built from TRBV5-1 and TRBJ1-1; tentative D call: TRBD1 (5 bases). Germline V gives CDR1 SGHRS, CDR2 YFSETQ. V was clipped by 4 bases and J by 4 bases, with 17 bases between them. The CDR3 loop spans 15 amino acids. The CDR3 DNA is TGCGCCAGCAGCCCCAGGACAACCGACCGCACTGAAGCTTTCTTT. Translated, it gives CASSPRTTDRTEAFF.

The chain joins TRBV24-1 to TRBJ2-1; D possibly corresponds to TRBD1 (5 bases). The CDR3 covers 15 residues. The ends were cut back, 4 bases at V and 4 bases at J, with 13 bases in the middle. Germline V gene sequence: CDR1 KGHDR, CDR2 SFDVKD. The CDR3 reads CATSEVGHRYNEQFF. The CDR3 DNA is TGTGCCACCAGTGAGGTAGGACATCGGTACAATGAGCAGTTCTTC.

The rearrangement uses TRBV3-1 (or the pseudogene TRBV3-2) and TRBJ2-3, with D tentatively TRBD1 (5 bases). V was clipped by 4 bases and J by 4 bases, with 9 bases between them. CDR3 size: 13 residues. The germline gives CDR1 LGHDT, CDR2 YNNKEL (reference sequence). The CDR3 nucleotides read TGTGCCAGCAGCCTCAGGGAATCAGATACGCAGTATTTT. This translates into CASSLRESDTQYF.